This T cell receptor (beta chain) is from a study of T-cell reconstitution after alpha-beta-depleted transplantation in children. This clonotype was counted between two and nine times. For TCRbeta, the library was prepared with unique molecular identifiers. From the PCR reads, TCRdb called clonotypes with MiXCR, one entry per CDR3 protein. The sample lists about 610,000 distinct CDR3 sequences; 10% were seen once. The length of the CDR3 is 14 residues. V shed 4 bases, J shed 3 bases, and the junction held 6 bases outside the gene matches. CDR1 is SGHRS, CDR2 YFSETQ, per germline. The sample consisted of PBMCs from the stem cell graft donor, taken from the stem cell graft. This sequence joins TRBV5-1 and TRBJ1-1, with 7 bases identical to TRBD1. This clonotype originated in a human donor who donated a stem cell graft to a child with acute myeloid leukemia. Here the CDR3 DNA reads TGCGCCAGCAGCGAAACAGGGGACTACACTGAAGCTTTCTTT. Its protein product is CASSETGDYTEAFF.